These 32 T cell receptor beta chains share one sample of origin, sequenced in a study of cytomegalovirus exposure and HLA in healthy donors. Primers included in the PCR were 60 Vbeta and 13 Jbeta primers. Clones were read by immunoSEQ multiplex PCR, and TCRdb kept only the in-frame ones, dropping some. The data contain approximately 99,000 clones, about four fifths of them singletons. Sequences were obtained from PBMCs. These receptor sequences come from a man aged 35 to 55 in good health and CMV-seropositive.

This clone was seen a few times. The V and J genes are TRBV28 and TRBJ1-2, with 10 nucleotides matching TRBD1. Germline lookup yields CDR1 MDHEN and CDR2 SYDVKM. CDR3 size: 14 residues. Unmatched junction bases numbered 9, after V lost 5 bases and J lost 9 bases. This CDR3 is CASSATGTGESYTF. CDR3 coding DNA: TGTGCCAGCAGTGCTACCGGGACAGGGGAAAGCTACACCTTC.

The chain employs TRBV27 and TRBJ1-1, with a weak D call TRBD1 (6 bases). Per germline, CDR1 MNHEY and CDR2 SMNVEV (reference sequence). V lost 7 bases and J 1 base, leaving 7 bases between the germline ends. The CDR3 totals 12 residues. The CDR3 loop is CASTGANTEAFF. In DNA form, the CDR3 reads TGTGCCAGCACAGGGGCGAACACTGAAGCTTTCTTT.

This sequence joins TRBV6-1 and TRBJ2-3; 11 nucleotides align to TRBD1. There are 15 residues in the CDR3. V lost 6 bases, J lost 1 base, and 3 bases stayed unmatched. CDR1 and CDR2 from the germline V gene are MNHNS and SASEGT. CDR3 coding DNA: TGTGCCAGCAGCCTGGGACAGGGGGGCACAGATACGCAGTATTTT. This encodes CASSLGQGGTDTQYF.

In this sample, this clone turned up a few times. This chain links TRBV28 with TRBJ1-2; D remains unclear. Looked up from germline, CDR1 is MDHEN and CDR2 is SYDVKM. The CDR3 consists of 17 residues. The V end lost 3 bases, the J end lost 7 bases, and 24 bases lay between the germline ends. CDR3 sequence: CASSFFASGQPVLGYTF. CDR3 bases: TGTGCCAGCAGTTTTTTCGCGAGCGGTCAACCCGTTCTTGGCTACACCTTC.

Worth noting for this clone: A read error may produce the germline difference seen at one junction end. V is TRBV7-9 and J is TRBJ2-7; TRBD2 might be the D (6 bases). This CDR3 has 14 residues. The germline V gene encodes CDR1 SEHNR and CDR2 FQNEAQ (reference sequence). CDR3 sequence: CSSSSGTRNYEQYF. The CDR3 DNA reads as TGTTCCAGCAGCTCGGGGACTCGGAACTACGAGCAGTACTTC.

The CDR3 coding sequence is TGTGCCAGCAGCTCGAGGGGACGGGGGGTTGCCTCTAGCACAGATACGCAGTATTTT. Translating it yields CASSSRGRGVASSTDTQYF. The chain uses TRBV7-2 and TRBJ2-3; 7 bases agree with TRBD2. CDR3 length: 19 residues. Trimming removed 4 bases from V and 0 bases from J; junction bases left unmatched: 16. Germline CDR1 and CDR2: SGHTA and FQGNSA.

J is TRBJ2-4 and V is TRBV28; TRBD1 is a possible D gene (5 bases). The germline CDR1 and CDR2 sequences are MDHEN and SYDVKM. The V end was cut by 6 bases, the J end by 6 bases, with 15 bases between. The CDR3 is 14 amino acids. CDR3 residues: CASRKMGPGNIQYF. CDR3 DNA sequence: TGTGCCAGCAGGAAGATGGGGCCCGGAAACATTCAGTACTTC.

The chain carries TRBV6-1 and TRBJ1-3, with 10 nucleotides matching TRBD1. Germline CDR1 reads MNHNS; CDR2 reads SASEGT. The CDR3 has 14 amino acids. Germline trimming cut 5 bases from V and 7 bases from J; bases unmatched to any gene: 5. The CDR3: CASSPGQGRNTIYF. CDR3 nucleotide sequence: TGTGCCAGCAGTCCGGGACAGGGGCGGAACACCATATATTTT.

This clone appeared a few times. The chain is built from TRBV5-1 and TRBJ2-1; TRBD2 might be the D (5 bases). Germline V gives CDR1 SGHRS, CDR2 YFSETQ. This CDR3 is 13 amino acids long. V lost 0 bases to trimming and J lost 9 bases, with 10 bases between them. This CDR3 reads CASSLDVAGEQFF. The CDR3 nucleotides are TGCGCCAGCAGCTTGGACGTGGCGGGTGAGCAGTTCTTC.

The V gene is TRBV4-2, the J gene TRBJ1-6; D might be TRBD1 (6 bases). Germline CDR1 is LGHNA and CDR2 is YNFKEQ. Trimming removed 1 base at V and 6 bases at J, with 13 bases between. The CDR3 length is 16 residues. CDR3 DNA: TGTGCCAGCAGCCAAGGGGCAGGACAGATTAATTCACCCCTCCACTTT. This gives the protein CASSQGAGQINSPLHF.

The CDR3 DNA is TGTGCCAGCATCCACGGGGCGGGGGGACTCACAGATACGCAGTATTTT. This sequence encodes CASIHGAGGLTDTQYF. The chain combines TRBV6-6 with TRBJ2-3, with TRBD2 matching 8 bases. Trimming at V came to 7 bases and at J to 2 bases, leaving 11 bases not matched to a gene. Germline V gene sequence: CDR1 MNHNY, CDR2 SVGAGI (reference sequence). The CDR3 is made up of 16 amino acids.

The chain carries TRBV28 and TRBJ1-3; D perhaps matches TRBD1 (5 bases). The CDR3 consists of 16 residues. In germline, CDR1 is MDHEN, CDR2 SYDVKM. V lost 4 bases and J lost 0, with 13 bases in between. CDR3 nucleotides: TGTGCCAGCAGTTCCCCGGGGGGTTCCTCTGGAAACACCATATATTTT. Translation gives CASSSPGGSSGNTIYF.

V gene TRBV9 combines with J gene TRBJ1-1, with D uncertain. Between the trimmed V and J ends, which lost 0 bases and 1 base, there was a span of 7 bases. Per germline, CDR1 SGDLS and CDR2 YYNGEE. The CDR3 extends over 14 amino acids. In DNA, the CDR3 is TGTGCCAGCAGCGTAGCCAGGTGGAACACTGAAGCTTTCTTT. It specifies CASSVARWNTEAFF.

The chain carries TRBV11-2 and TRBJ1-1, with D unresolved. V was shortened by 2 bases and J by 1 base, with 5 bases between the two germline ends. Germline V gene data show CDR1 as SGHAT and CDR2 as FQNNGV. This CDR3 spans 13 amino acids. CDR3 in amino acids: CASSLNRNTEAFF. CDR3 coding DNA: TGTGCCAGCAGCTTAAACAGGAACACTGAAGCTTTCTTT.

This chain connects TRBV4-1 to TRBJ1-6; 9 bases match TRBD1. V gave up 2 bases and J gave up 8 bases; unmatched junction bases: 7. This CDR3 is 16 amino acids long. Per the germline V gene, CDR1 is MGHRA and CDR2 is YSYEKL. Here the CDR3 reads CASSQPQGAGYSPLHF. DNA for the CDR3: TGCGCCAGCAGCCAACCACAGGGGGCTGGATATTCACCCCTCCACTTT.

The chain is built from TRBV5-1 and TRBJ2-7; the match to TRBD2 covers 13 bases. Germline CDR1 reads SGHRS; CDR2 reads YFSETQ. This CDR3 is built from 16 residues. V lost 0 bases, J lost 5 bases, and 5 bases stayed unmatched. The CDR3: CASSLVGTSGTHEQYF. The CDR3 DNA sequence: TGCGCCAGCAGCTTGGTTGGGACTAGCGGGACCCACGAGCAGTACTTC.

This clone was counted once. The gene calls are TRBV5-1 and TRBJ1-4; D perhaps matches TRBD1 (6 bases). V lost 0 bases, J lost 6 bases, and 12 bases lay in between. The CDR3 loop spans 15 amino acids. The germline V gene has CDR1 SGHRS and CDR2 YFSETQ. The CDR3, as DNA: TGCGCCAGCAGCTTGGTGGGGGCGCGGGATGAAAAACTGTTTTTT. Encoded protein: CASSLVGARDEKLFF.

V gene TRBV5-1 combines with J gene TRBJ2-7, with 8 bases that match TRBD1. The CDR3 consists of 11 residues. With V trimmed by 6 bases and J by 6 bases, 2 bases remained unmatched. Per the germline V gene, CDR1 is SGHRS and CDR2 is YFSETQ. The CDR3 nucleotides read TGCGCCAGCACAGGGGGCTTCGAGCAGTACTTC. Translating gives CASTGGFEQYF. Variable domain in full (rest from reference TRBV5-1 and TRBJ2-7): KAGVTQTPRYLIKTRGQQVTLSCSPISGHRSVSWYQQTPGQGLQFLFEYFSETQRNKGNFPGRFSGRQFSNSRSEMNVSTLELGDSALYLCASTGGFEQYFGPGTRLTVT.

The J gene is TRBJ1-1, the V gene TRBV6-1, with 10 bases that match TRBD1. Germline V gene lookup returns CDR1 MNHNS and CDR2 SASEGT. J lost 4 bases, V lost 1 base, and 0 bases had no gene match. The CDR3 has 14 residues. CDR3 region: CASSEGTGGTEAFF. CDR3 DNA: TGTGCCAGCAGTGAAGGGACAGGGGGCACTGAAGCTTTCTTT.

The V and J genes are TRBV4-1 and TRBJ2-3, with TRBD2 matching over 9 bases. Looked up from germline, CDR1 is MGHRA and CDR2 is YSYEKL. This CDR3 comprises 16 residues. V was pared by 7 bases and J by 2 bases, with 10 bases of the junction left unmatched. The CDR3 loop is CASTALGLAPTDTQYF. The DNA of the CDR3 is TGCGCCAGCACCGCACTGGGACTAGCCCCCACAGATACGCAGTATTTT.

This clone appeared a few times. This specimen includes other DNA sequences encoding the same CDR3. The V and J genes are TRBV4-2 and TRBJ2-7; D is uncertain. Germline CDR1 and CDR2: LGHNA and YNFKEQ. V lost 0 bases and J 3 bases, leaving 12 bases between the germline ends. The CDR3 spans 15 residues. The CDR3 here is CASSQETTRVYEQYF. CDR3 coding DNA: TGTGCCAGCAGCCAAGAAACCACCCGAGTCTACGAGCAGTACTTC.

V gene TRBV7-3 combines with J gene TRBJ2-5; 9 bases align to TRBD1. V shed 5 bases and J 5 bases; nucleotides not matched to a gene: 6. This CDR3 spans 14 amino acids. Germline assignment: CDR1 SGHTA and CDR2 FQGTGA. CDR3 region: CASSQSGQGETQYF. CDR3 coding DNA: TGTGCCAGCAGCCAATCGGGACAGGGTGAGACCCAGTACTTC.

The chain combines TRBV2 with TRBJ2-2; the match to TRBD1 covers 9 bases. Per the germline V gene, CDR1 is SNHLY and CDR2 is FYNNEI. The CDR3 sequence is 15 residues long. Germline trimming cut 4 bases from V and 6 bases from J; bases unmatched to any gene: 6. Here the CDR3 DNA reads TGTGCCAGCAGTGGGGACAGGGTACTGGCCGGGGAGCTGTTTTTT. Its translation: CASSGDRVLAGELFF.

J is TRBJ2-3 and V is TRBV5-6; 7 bases fit TRBD2. This CDR3 comprises 14 residues. V shed 2 bases and J 4 bases; nucleotides not matched to a gene: 4. The germline CDR1 and CDR2 sequences are SGHDT and YYEEEE. The CDR3 loop reads CASSFSGRPDTQYF. DNA for the CDR3: TGTGCCAGCAGCTTCTCCGGGAGGCCAGATACGCAGTATTTT.

The chain is built from TRBV2 and TRBJ1-1, with no clear D. The CDR3 covers 12 residues. Germline loops: CDR1 SNHLY, CDR2 FYNNEI. Trimming removed 8 bases at V and 5 bases at J, with 12 bases between. DNA of the CDR3: TGTGCCAGCCAGACGGGAGGGACTGAAGCTTTCTTT. As protein: CASQTGGTEAFF.

The J gene is TRBJ2-7, the V gene TRBV18; D is unresolved. Trimming took 3 bases from V and 2 from J, leaving 11 bases between them. The CDR3 has 14 amino acids. CDR1 is KGHSH and CDR2 is LQKENI in the germline V gene. CDR3 coding DNA: TGTGCCAGCTCACCTTTCGGAGAACCCTACGAGCAGTACTTC. Translating it yields CASSPFGEPYEQYF.

The chain couples TRBV28 to TRBJ1-1, with 10 positions matching TRBD1. The CDR3 extends over 17 amino acids. With 6 bases clipped from V and 3 bases from J, the junction kept 13 bases outside the gene matches. The V gene's germline CDR1 is MDHEN and CDR2 SYDVKM. The CDR3 here is CASSSPGTGEGDTEAFF. CDR3 in DNA: TGTGCCAGCAGCTCACCAGGGACAGGGGAGGGGGACACTGAAGCTTTCTTT. Based on the CDR3 plus reference TRBV28 and TRBJ1-1, the full variable domain is DVKVTQSSRYLVKRTGEKVFLECVQDMDHENMFWYRQDPGLGLRLIYFSYDVKMKEKGDIPEGYSVSREKKERFSLILESASTNQTSMYLCASSSPGTGEGDTEAFFGQGTRLTVV.

This chain connects TRBV6-5 to TRBJ2-3, with 13 bases fitting TRBD2. Germline CDR1 is MNHEY and CDR2 is SVGAGI. CDR3 length equals 16 residues. V shed 2 bases, J shed 6 bases, and the junction held 5 bases outside the gene matches. CDR3 sequence (DNA): TGTGCCAGCAGTTACGGACTAGCGGGAGTCGGGGATACGCAGTATTTT. Protein product: CASSYGLAGVGDTQYF.

CDR3 sequence: CASSLGGGASYEQYF. The CDR3 DNA sequence: TGCGCCAGCAGCTTGGGCGGGGGAGCTTCCTACGAGCAGTACTTC. The chain employs TRBV5-1 and TRBJ2-7; 7 bases agree with TRBD2. The V gene end was trimmed by 0 bases and the J gene end by 1 base; junction bases not matched to a gene: 4. The CDR3 has 15 amino acids. Germline CDR1 and CDR2: SGHRS and YFSETQ.

The J gene is TRBJ1-1, the V gene TRBV9; 7 nucleotides line up with TRBD1. With V trimmed by 7 bases and J by 1 base, 7 bases remained unmatched. The CDR3 contains 14 residues. The V gene's germline CDR1 is SGDLS and CDR2 YYNGEE. CDR3 nucleotides: TGTGCCAGCGGCCGCCACAGGGGGAACACTGAAGCTTTCTTT. This sequence encodes CASGRHRGNTEAFF.

This clone occurred once. The chain has TRBV4-1 and TRBJ1-4; the D gene is possibly TRBD1 (6 bases). V shed 3 bases and J shed 5 bases, with 16 bases lying between them. This CDR3 has 16 residues. Germline V gives CDR1 MGHRA, CDR2 YSYEKL. CDR3 coding DNA: TGCGCCAGCAGCCAGGACGACAGGCCCTCCAATGAAAAACTGTTTTTT. It codes for CASSQDDRPSNEKLFF.

A note on this clone: It is likely a read error, because the conserved phenylalanine at the end of the CDR3 is missing. The V and J genes are TRBV18 and TRBJ2-6, with TRBD2 identical over 8 bases. The CDR3 consists of 19 residues. Looked up from germline, CDR1 is KGHSH and CDR2 is LQKENI. CDR3 coding DNA: TGTGCCAGCTCACCACCGATGGCGGGGGGCCTCTCTGGGGCCAACGGCCTGACTTCC. The encoded protein is CASSPPMAGGLSGANGLTS.